Below are 21 T cell receptor beta chains sequenced from a single sample in a study of blood T cell repertoires in COVID-19. Assay: immunoSEQ multiplex PCR; the TCRdb copy retains only in-frame clones and omits some. Among around 300,000 clones listed, about 89% were seen once. Input material: peripheral blood. These receptors were collected from a woman in her thirties with COVID-19, enrolled during active disease.

The V and J genes are TRBV11-2 and TRBJ2-5; maybe TRBD1 (5 bases). CDR3 length equals 13 residues. The V gene lost 7 bases and the J gene lost 7 bases, with 16 bases spanning the gap. Germline V gene lookup returns CDR1 SGHAT and CDR2 FQNNGV. The CDR3 protein is CASIRDSLGTQYF. Written as DNA, the CDR3 is TGTGCCAGCATTCGCGACAGCCTCGGGACCCAGTACTTC.

The V gene is TRBV27, the J gene TRBJ2-5; weak D call: TRBD2 (5 bases). CDR1 MNHEY and CDR2 SMNVEV come from the germline V gene (reference sequence). The CDR3 contains 13 residues. V lost 3 bases and J lost 7, with 12 bases in between. The CDR3 reads CASSLGGPGTQYF. For the CDR3, the DNA is TGTGCCAGCAGTTTGGGCGGGCCAGGGACCCAGTACTTC.

The J gene is TRBJ1-6, the V gene TRBV9, with D hard to call. There are 15 residues in the CDR3. CDR1 SGDLS and CDR2 YYNGEE come from the germline V gene. Trimming stripped 5 bases from V and 8 bases from J, with 17 bases between. DNA for the CDR3: TGTGCCAGCAGTCTTGACGGGGATAGGGATTCACCCCTCCACTTT. Protein: CASSLDGDRDSPLHF.

The V and J genes are TRBV2 and TRBJ1-6, with D hard to call. V lost 0 bases and J 6 bases, leaving 12 bases between the germline ends. Germline loops: CDR1 SNHLY, CDR2 FYNNEI. The CDR3 contains 16 residues. The CDR3 loop is CASSEALGEANSPLHF. The CDR3 DNA reads as TGTGCCAGCAGTGAAGCTTTGGGTGAGGCTAATTCACCCCTCCACTTT.

The chain couples TRBV28 to TRBJ2-7; 7 nucleotides line up with TRBD1. V lost 8 bases and J lost 3; bases outside the gene matches: 4. The germline gives CDR1 MDHEN, CDR2 SYDVKM. The CDR3 has 12 amino acids. CDR3 coding DNA: TGTGCCAGCGAAGACAGGGACTACGAGCAGTACTTC. Translation: CASEDRDYEQYF.

V is TRBV28 and J is TRBJ1-6; TRBD1 agrees at 10 bases. V lost 2 bases, J lost 8 bases, and 9 bases stayed unmatched. This CDR3 comprises 17 residues. Germline lookup yields CDR1 MDHEN and CDR2 SYDVKM. The CDR3 is CASSLPLTGGVDSPLHF. The CDR3 nucleotides read TGTGCCAGCAGTTTACCCCTGACAGGGGGCGTCGATTCACCCCTCCACTTT. Complete variable domain (other parts from reference TRBV28 and TRBJ1-6): DVKVTQSSRYLVKRTGEKVFLECVQDMDHENMFWYRQDPGLGLRLIYFSYDVKMKEKGDIPEGYSVSREKKERFSLILESASTNQTSMYLCASSLPLTGGVDSPLHFGNGTRLTVT.

This clone was counted a few times. The rearrangement joins TRBV30 to TRBJ1-3; 9 positions agree with TRBD1. V trimming: 3 bases; J trimming: 3 bases; junction bases outside the gene matches: 9. There are 16 residues in the CDR3. Germline-derived CDR1 and CDR2 are GTSNPN and SVGIG (reference sequence). The CDR3 spells CAWSLRTGGGGNTIYF. The CDR3 region has the DNA TGTGCCTGGAGCCTTAGAACAGGGGGCGGTGGAAACACCATATATTTT.

The sample holds a few counts of this clone. The gene calls are TRBV5-1 and TRBJ1-1, with 7 bases matching TRBD1. The CDR3 is 14 amino acids. Germline CDR1 and CDR2: SGHRS and YFSETQ. The V segment lost 2 bases and the J segment 7 bases; nucleotides outside the gene matches: 8. The CDR3 sequence: CASSFQGGLDEAFF. CDR3 coding DNA: TGCGCCAGCAGCTTTCAAGGGGGCCTGGATGAAGCTTTCTTT.

This clone was counted only a few times. The V call is TRBV11-2, the J call TRBJ2-1; no clear D. Germline values: CDR1 SGHAT, CDR2 FQNNGV. The V gene lost 5 bases and the J gene lost 1 base, with 15 bases spanning the gap. The CDR3 length is 16 residues. CDR3 in DNA: TGTGCCAGCAGCCCCGACTCGTTCGGGTCCTACAATGAGCAGTTCTTC. Protein: CASSPDSFGSYNEQFF.

This chain connects TRBV19 to TRBJ1-2; TRBD1 matches 7 bases. The CDR3 runs 17 residues. Germline loops: CDR1 LNHDA, CDR2 SQIVND (reference sequence). J lost 3 bases, V lost 2 bases, and 12 bases had no gene match. This CDR3 is CASSITRGTAFDYGYTF. CDR3 in DNA: TGTGCCAGTAGTATAACCCGCGGGACAGCTTTCGACTATGGCTACACCTTC.

This clone has only one observation. The chain joins TRBV12-3 or TRBV12-4 to TRBJ2-7; maybe TRBD1 (5 bases). V was cut by 2 bases and J by 3 bases, with 8 bases left in between. CDR3 size: 13 residues. In DNA, the CDR3 is TGTGCCAGCAGTTTAAGACAGTACTACGAGCAGTACTTC. Translating it yields CASSLRQYYEQYF.

CDR3 sequence reads: CAGTRDSYNEQFF. The CDR3 DNA sequence: TGTGCCGGAACCAGGGATTCCTACAATGAGCAGTTCTTC. The chain has TRBV30 and TRBJ2-1, with D possibly TRBD1 on 5 matching bases. V was shortened by 8 bases and J by 1 base, with 12 bases between the two germline ends. Germline V gives CDR1 GTSNPN, CDR2 SVGIG (reference sequence). The CDR3 is 13 residues long.

This clone was observed a handful of times. The chain is built from TRBV27 and TRBJ1-2; D is perhaps TRBD1 (6 bases). Trimming removed 5 bases from V and 0 bases from J, with 10 bases in between. This CDR3 region has 14 residues. Germline V gene lookup returns CDR1 MNHEY and CDR2 SMNVEV (reference sequence). The CDR3 here is CASSPDSANYGYTF. Written as DNA, the CDR3 is TGTGCCAGCAGTCCGGACAGCGCTAACTATGGCTACACCTTC.

The V and J genes are TRBV9 and TRBJ2-5, with TRBD2 matching 14 bases. CDR3 length: 16 residues. Germline assignment: CDR1 SGDLS and CDR2 YYNGEE. Germline trimming cut 2 bases from V and 2 bases from J; bases unmatched to any gene: 2. DNA of the CDR3: TGTGCCAGCAGCGTCGGGACTAGCGGGGGTCAAGAGACCCAGTACTTC. Translated, it gives CASSVGTSGGQETQYF.

The chain joins TRBV18 to TRBJ2-1, with 7 bases matching TRBD2. V shed 3 bases, J shed 6 bases, and the junction held 11 bases outside the gene matches. The CDR3 sequence is 16 residues long. Per germline, CDR1 KGHSH and CDR2 LQKENI. The CDR3 is CASSPLFEPGGNEQFF. CDR3 DNA sequence: TGTGCCAGCTCACCCCTTTTTGAACCGGGGGGCAATGAGCAGTTCTTC. Looking up the rest from reference TRBV18 and TRBJ2-1 gives the full variable domain: NAGVMQNPRHLVRRRGQEARLRCSPMKGHSHVYWYRQLPEEGLKFMVYLQKENIIDESGMPKERFSAEFPKEGPSILRIQQVVRGDSAAYFCASSPLFEPGGNEQFFGPGTRLTVL.

This chain links TRBV7-9 with TRBJ2-6; D may be TRBD1 (5 bases). V was trimmed by 3 bases and J by 0 bases, leaving 6 bases between them. The germline V gene has CDR1 SEHNR and CDR2 FQNEAQ (reference sequence). The CDR3 runs 15 residues. The CDR3 DNA is TGTGCCAGCAGCTTGGGGCCCTCTGGGGCCAACGTCCTGACTTTC. Its translation: CASSLGPSGANVLTF.

The V call is TRBV5-1, the J call TRBJ2-7; 9 nucleotides match TRBD1. CDR1 is SGHRS and CDR2 is YFSETQ in the germline V gene. V trimming: 0 bases; J trimming: 2 bases; junction bases outside the gene matches: 15. The length of the CDR3 is 19 residues. CDR3 sequence reads: CASSLATGGPKLLAYEQYF. Here the CDR3 DNA reads TGCGCCAGCAGCTTGGCGACAGGGGGACCGAAGCTTCTAGCCTACGAGCAGTACTTC.

The gene calls are TRBV27 and TRBJ2-1; 7 positions agree with TRBD2. CDR3 length: 13 amino acids. The germline V gene has CDR1 MNHEY and CDR2 SMNVEV (reference sequence). With 8 bases clipped from V and 4 bases from J, the junction kept 5 bases outside the gene matches. CDR3 loop: CASHVAGYNEQFF. Written as DNA, the CDR3 is TGTGCCAGCCACGTAGCGGGTTACAATGAGCAGTTCTTC.

The V and J genes are TRBV24-1 and TRBJ2-7; TRBD1 might be the D (6 bases). Germline assignment: CDR1 KGHDR and CDR2 SFDVKD. Trimming removed 5 bases from V and 11 bases from J, with 15 bases in between. The CDR3 totals 12 residues. CDR3 in amino acids: CATSGYSGQKYF. The CDR3 bases are TGTGCCACCAGTGGTTATTCGGGACAAAAGTACTTC.

This clone was observed a single time. V is TRBV15 and J is TRBJ1-4; D ambiguous. Trimming shortened V by 3 bases and J by 5 bases, and 13 bases separated the two germline ends. The CDR3 loop spans 15 amino acids. Germline assignment: CDR1 LNHNV and CDR2 YYDKDF (reference sequence). The CDR3 nucleotides are TGTGCCACCAGCAGCCAAAACACCAGGAATGAAAAACTGTTTTTT. Protein product: CATSSQNTRNEKLFF.

This rearrangement joins TRBV11-3 to TRBJ1-6; TRBD1 aligns across 7 bases. The CDR3 covers 15 residues. Germline V CDR1 and CDR2: SGHNT, YENEEA. J was trimmed by 7 bases and V by 3 bases; bases with no gene match: 6. CDR3 nucleotides: TGTGCCAGCAGCTTGTCCGGGACAGAGAATTCACCCCTCCACTTT. It translates to CASSLSGTENSPLHF. The full variable domain, in which reference TRBV11-3 and TRBJ1-6 provide the parts outside the CDR3, is EAGVVQSPRYKIIEKKQPVAFWCNPISGHNTLYWYLQNLGQGPELLIRYENEEAVDDSQLPKDRFSAERLKGVDSTLKIQPAELGDSAVYLCASSLSGTENSPLHFGNGTRLTVT.